Sequencing of this T cell receptor (beta chain) was carried out in a study of blood T cell repertoires in COVID-19. Whole-study context: Samples came from the United States, Italy and Spain, spanning acute and convalescent COVID-19. In each case, the material was cDNA or gDNA derived from T cells, B-cell-depleted T cells, or PBMCs.

Germline CDR1 LNHDA, CDR2 SQIVND (reference sequence). The CDR3 sequence is 13 residues long. The V end was cut by 10 bases, the J end by 2 bases, with 14 bases between. Recruits, aged about 18 to 95 years, lived in 20 to 30 US areas. Participant-given clinical history determined each cohort assignment. The assay was immunoSEQ multiplex PCR, and TCRdb's table has in-frame clones only and misses some. This sample has approximately 300,000 clones, with around 84% found just once. This chain uses TRBV19 with TRBJ1-2, with D possibly being TRBD1 (5 bases). The sequence came from a woman under 40 who had been exposed to COVID-19. Sequencing was carried out using PBMCs or T cells enriched from blood (not recorded which). CDR3 nucleotides: TGTGCCACCGGGGGAGGGGCCAACTATGGCTACACCTTC. This sequence encodes CATGGGANYGYTF.